This TCR beta chain was recovered during a study of cytotoxic CD8 clonotypes in ibrutinib-treated CLL. Across the study: Response material was collected after a median about 12 months of treatment, range 6 to 36. Points from the study as a whole: Clonality was elevated at ibrutinib response and had returned toward baseline at progression.

The repertoire was sequenced with immunoSEQ multiplex PCR; TCRdb's copy has only in-frame clones and lacks some. This table holds 160,000 or so clones, less than 85% found once. Germline values: CDR1 GTSNPN, CDR2 SVGIG (reference sequence). The CDR3 is 21 residues long. V dropped 0 bases and J dropped 0; count of bases not matched to a gene: 19. Comments on this clone: Antigen specificity is unknown.

Here the sequenced sample was PBMCs, taken after 24 months of ibrutinib treatment. The chain combines TRBV30 with TRBJ1-4, with 7 bases matching TRBD1. The receptor's source is a human donor with chronic lymphocytic leukemia. For the CDR3, the DNA is TGTGCCTGGAGTGTCCGCCGCAAGCTTACAGGGGCCAGGGCAACTAATGAAAAACTGTTTTTT. This gives the protein CAWSVRRKLTGARATNEKLFF.